This entry lists 5 T cell receptor beta chains sequenced from one sample in a study of T cells in localized non-small cell lung cancer. TCRdb's copy holds only in-frame clones and misses some; the assay was immunoSEQ multiplex PCR. Among 25,000 to 30,000 clones, around 90% were seen once, and the ten largest hold around 2.8%. Here the sequenced sample was peripheral blood, taken before any cancer treatment. The receptors here all came from a woman between 18 and 50 years old with stage I lung adenocarcinoma.

The rearrangement uses TRBV7-6 and TRBJ1-5, with 7 bases aligning to TRBD1. The ends lost 5 bases at V and 5 bases at J; junction bases unmatched: 9. The CDR3 sequence is 15 residues long. Germline V gene sequence: CDR1 SGHVS, CDR2 FNYEAQ. As DNA, the CDR3 is TGTGCCAGCAGCCCAATCGACAGGGTTTATCAGCCCCAGCATTTT. This sequence encodes CASSPIDRVYQPQHF.

The V gene is TRBV18, the J gene TRBJ2-7, with 15 nucleotides matching TRBD2. The CDR3 extends over 16 amino acids. Trimming took 6 bases from V and 6 from J; bases not matched to a gene: 9. Germline CDR1 reads KGHSH; CDR2 reads LQKENI. The CDR3 DNA reads TGTGCCAGCTCCCCCGGGACTAGCGGGAGGAGGTCCGAGCAGTACTTC. It codes for CASSPGTSGRRSEQYF.

The chain couples TRBV7-2 to TRBJ2-6, with 10 nucleotides matching TRBD1. V trimming: 2 bases; J trimming: 1 base; junction bases outside the gene matches: 5. CDR3 length equals 18 residues. Germline V gene sequence: CDR1 SGHTA, CDR2 FQGNSA. The CDR3 DNA follows: TGTGCCAGCAGCTTAATGGTGGGACAGGGGTCTGGGGCCAACGTCCTGACTTTC. Its protein is CASSLMVGQGSGANVLTF.

The sample holds a few counts of this clone. The rearrangement joins TRBV9 to TRBJ2-7; TRBD1 might be the D (5 bases). Germline CDR1 reads SGDLS; CDR2 reads YYNGEE. V shed 3 bases and J shed 3 bases, with 13 bases lying between them. This CDR3 is 14 amino acids long. This chain's CDR3 is CASSETGADYEQYF. The CDR3, as DNA: TGTGCCAGCAGCGAAACAGGCGCGGACTACGAGCAGTACTTC.

The genes are TRBV11-2 and TRBJ2-4; 7 bases align to TRBD2. The CDR3 runs to 18 residues. The V gene's germline CDR1 is SGHAT and CDR2 FQNNGV. The ends lost 0 bases at V and 8 bases at J; junction bases unmatched: 16. The CDR3 region is CASSLETGGRGFGDIQYF. The CDR3 region has the DNA TGTGCCAGCAGCTTAGAAACGGGCGGGAGAGGGTTTGGGGACATTCAGTACTTC.